A single sample gave rise to the 32 T cell receptor beta chains below, sequenced in a study of beta chain features in type 1 diabetes. Overall study findings and caveats: Type 1 diabetes patients showed a moderate but significant shortening of TCRB CDR3s in all four CD4+ subsets.

These TCRs are of unknown antigen specificity. The entirety of the isolated RNA underwent reverse transcription, so expressed TCRB transcripts were sequenced. Using immunoSEQ multiplex PCR, the repertoire was profiled, and TCRdb retains in-frame clones only, with some absent. The sample comprises 50,000 or so clones, approximately 45% of which are singletons, and around 1.5% rests with the top ten. The specimen sequenced was Tregs from blood. Source of these receptors: a man aged 25-45 years with type 1 diabetes.

The chain employs TRBV7-2 and TRBJ2-7, with 7 bases lining up with TRBD2. Germline V lookup: CDR1 SGHTA, CDR2 FQGNSA. CDR3 size: 15 residues. V gave up 0 bases and J gave up 4 bases; unmatched junction bases: 6. In nucleotides, the CDR3 is TGTGCCAGCAGCTTAGCTGGCGGGAGTAAGTACGAGCAGTACTTC. Amino acids: CASSLAGGSKYEQYF.

CDR3 DNA: TGTGCCAGCAGCTTAAGCAGGGACAATGAGCAGTTCTTC. Its protein is CASSLSRDNEQFF. The rearrangement links TRBV11-1 to TRBJ2-1; D is possibly TRBD1 (5 bases). The V end lost 2 bases, the J end lost 5 bases, and 7 bases lay between the germline ends. The CDR3 has 13 amino acids. In germline, CDR1 is SGHAT, CDR2 FQDESV (reference sequence).

The rearrangement uses TRBV5-4 and TRBJ2-3; 8 bases match TRBD1. Germline V gene sequence: CDR1 SGHNT, CDR2 YYREEE (reference sequence). This CDR3 is 16 amino acids long. V lost 3 bases, J lost 1 base, and 7 bases stayed unmatched. The CDR3 DNA is TGTGCCAGCAGCTCACGCAGGGGGCTCGGCACAGATACGCAGTATTTT. Translated: CASSSRRGLGTDTQYF. The entire variable domain, with the rest obtained from reference TRBV5-4 and TRBJ2-3, is as follows: ETGVTQSPTHLIKTRGQQVTLRCSSQSGHNTVSWYQQALGQGPQFIFQYYREEENGRGNFPPRFSGLQFPNYSSELNVNALELDDSALYLCASSSRRGLGTDTQYFGPGTRLTVL.

The table lists this clone with a few counts. This rearrangement joins TRBV4-1 to TRBJ2-7; 7 bases line up with TRBD1. The CDR3 contains 16 residues. Germline V CDR1 and CDR2: MGHRA, YSYEKL. Trimming cost V 1 base and J 3 bases; bases outside gene matches: 9. The CDR3 spells CASSQVSGDRIYEQYF. The CDR3 region has the DNA TGCGCCAGCAGCCAAGTTAGTGGGGACAGAATCTACGAGCAGTACTTC.

In this sample, this clone turned up a few times. V is TRBV28 and J is TRBJ2-1; 10 nucleotides agree with TRBD2. The CDR3 is 13 amino acids. V gave up 7 bases and J gave up 9 bases; unmatched junction bases: 6. Germline V gene data show CDR1 as MDHEN and CDR2 as SYDVKM. Written as DNA, the CDR3 is TGTGCCAGCATCCAGCGGGAGGGTGGTGAGCAGTTCTTC. Translating it yields CASIQREGGEQFF.

This sequence joins TRBV7-9 and TRBJ2-2; D is uncertain. The V gene lost 0 bases and the J gene lost 3 bases, with 11 bases spanning the gap. The CDR3 runs to 16 residues. Germline V gene sequence: CDR1 SEHNR, CDR2 FQNEAQ (reference sequence). CDR3 sequence: CASSLALAADTGELFF. CDR3 bases: TGTGCCAGCAGCTTAGCGCTCGCGGCTGACACCGGGGAGCTGTTTTTT.

This rearrangement joins TRBV10-3 to TRBJ2-7, with 9 bases fitting TRBD2. Germline CDR1 ENHRY, CDR2 SYGVKD. V lost 6 bases and J lost 6; bases outside the gene matches: 12. The CDR3 consists of 15 residues. The CDR3 region has the DNA TGTGCCATCAGAGGGGTAGCGGGAGATTTGGGCGAGCAGTACTTC. Protein sequence: CAIRGVAGDLGEQYF.

The chain is built from TRBV5-1 and TRBJ1-2; 8 nucleotides line up with TRBD1. Per germline, CDR1 SGHRS and CDR2 YFSETQ. This CDR3 spans 15 amino acids. The V segment lost 3 bases and the J segment 5 bases; nucleotides outside the gene matches: 9. The CDR3 spells CASSSGAGGEYGYTF. In nucleotides, the CDR3 is TGCGCCAGCAGCTCGGGAGCAGGGGGCGAGTATGGCTACACCTTC. Filled out from reference TRBV5-1 and TRBJ1-2, the complete variable domain reads KAGVTQTPRYLIKTRGQQVTLSCSPISGHRSVSWYQQTPGQGLQFLFEYFSETQRNKGNFPGRFSGRQFSNSRSEMNVSTLELGDSALYLCASSSGAGGEYGYTFGSGTRLTVV.

The chain is built from TRBV5-6 and TRBJ2-3, with TRBD2 identical over 9 bases. V was pared by 4 bases and J by 0 bases, with 3 bases of the junction left unmatched. Germline V lookup: CDR1 SGHDT, CDR2 YYEEEE. The CDR3 sequence is 15 residues long. The CDR3 DNA sequence: TGTGCCAGCAGCCTTACTAGCGGGAGCACAGATACGCAGTATTTT. Translated: CASSLTSGSTDTQYF.

The chain uses TRBV28 and TRBJ2-1; D ambiguous. This CDR3 region has 17 residues. Trimming stripped 5 bases from V and 3 bases from J, with 20 bases between. Germline loops: CDR1 MDHEN, CDR2 SYDVKM. CDR3 protein: CASSAYSQVRIYNEQFF. The CDR3 DNA follows: TGTGCCAGCAGTGCATACTCCCAGGTGAGAATCTACAATGAGCAGTTCTTC.

This clone was detected a few times. This chain connects TRBV29-1 to TRBJ2-1; TRBD1 aligns across 10 bases. This CDR3 has 12 residues. The trim removed 4 bases at V and 6 bases at J, leaving 0 bases unmatched. Germline lookup yields CDR1 SQVTM and CDR2 ANQGSEA. DNA for the CDR3: TGCAGCGTTGGGACAGGGGGCAATGAGCAGTTCTTC. This codes for CSVGTGGNEQFF.

In its sample, this clone was seen a few times. For the CDR3, the DNA is TGTGCCAGCACCACTCCCGGGGGGCCCGGGGAGCTGTTTTTT. This codes for CASTTPGGPGELFF. V usage is TRBV28 and J usage is TRBJ2-2; TRBD2 might be the D (7 bases). Germline values: CDR1 MDHEN, CDR2 SYDVKM. V shed 7 bases and J shed 6 bases, with 15 bases lying between them. The CDR3 extends over 14 amino acids.

This clone was picked up a small number of times. The V call is TRBV7-2, the J call TRBJ2-7, with D unclear. Trimming cost V 5 bases and J 0 bases, with 14 bases left between them. Germline-derived CDR1 and CDR2 are SGHTA and FQGNSA. The length of the CDR3 is 15 residues. The CDR3 coding sequence is TGTGCCAGCAGCCAAAGCCTAGGAAGCTCCTACGAGCAGTACTTC. It yields the protein CASSQSLGSSYEQYF.

The V gene is TRBV18, the J gene TRBJ1-1, with a possible D match to TRBD1 (5 bases). This CDR3 is built from 16 residues. Trimming left V 6 bases short and J 3 bases short, with 20 bases between. The V gene's germline CDR1 is KGHSH and CDR2 LQKENI. The CDR3 DNA sequence: TGTGCCAGCTCTCCCGGGACGGCGCGGAGGGACACTGAAGCTTTCTTT. Translating gives CASSPGTARRDTEAFF.

The chain couples TRBV5-4 to TRBJ2-2; TRBD1 aligns across 8 bases. Germline CDR1 SGHNT, CDR2 YYREEE (reference sequence). The V and J ends lost 0 bases and 4 bases, in that order; junction bases with no gene match: 5. The CDR3 totals 16 residues. The DNA of the CDR3 is TGTGCCAGCAGCTTGGGGACAGGGACATTCACCGGGGAGCTGTTTTTT. It is translated as CASSLGTGTFTGELFF.

The CDR3 region is CAFKRGTDTQYF. The CDR3, as DNA: TGTGCCTTTAAAAGAGGCACAGATACGCAGTATTTT. The chain combines TRBV19 with TRBJ2-3; D not certain. CDR1 and CDR2 from the germline V gene are LNHDA and SQIVND (reference sequence). Deletions cut 11 bases from V and 1 base from J, with 10 bases between. This CDR3 has 12 residues.

The chain carries TRBV6-1 and TRBJ2-4, with D possibly TRBD2 on 6 matching bases. Germline CDR1 is MNHNS and CDR2 is SASEGT. The CDR3 extends over 15 amino acids. V was shortened by 6 bases and J by 0 bases, with 12 bases between the two germline ends. The CDR3 is CASRRDLQAKNIQYF. Written as DNA, the CDR3 is TGTGCCAGCAGAAGGGACTTACAAGCCAAAAACATTCAGTACTTC.

CDR3 loop: CASMTSGRGSEQFF. The CDR3 DNA reads TGTGCCAGCATGACTAGCGGGAGGGGCAGTGAGCAGTTCTTC. V usage is TRBV10-3 and J usage is TRBJ2-1; 14 nucleotides agree with TRBD2. The CDR3 extends over 14 amino acids. CDR1 is ENHRY and CDR2 is SYGVKD in the germline V gene. With V trimmed by 10 bases and J by 9 bases, 8 bases remained unmatched.

In this sample, this clone turned up a few times. This rearrangement joins TRBV28 to TRBJ2-7; 8 positions agree with TRBD2. This CDR3 is 14 amino acids long. Germline assignment: CDR1 MDHEN and CDR2 SYDVKM. Germline trimming cut 3 bases from V and 5 bases from J; bases unmatched to any gene: 6. CDR3 in DNA: TGTGCCAGCAGTTTCGGTAGCGGGAACCACGAGCAGTACTTC. Its protein is CASSFGSGNHEQYF. The whole variable domain, filled in from reference TRBV28 and TRBJ2-7, reads DVKVTQSSRYLVKRTGEKVFLECVQDMDHENMFWYRQDPGLGLRLIYFSYDVKMKEKGDIPEGYSVSREKKERFSLILESASTNQTSMYLCASSFGSGNHEQYFGPGTRLTVT.

This clone was detected a few times. The chain is built from TRBV7-8 and TRBJ2-7, with D tentatively TRBD2 (6 bases). This CDR3 has 15 residues. V was shortened by 2 bases and J by 4 bases, with 15 bases between the two germline ends. From germline, CDR1 is SGHVS and CDR2 FQNEAQ. CDR3 DNA sequence: TGTGCCAGCAGCTTAAGGGGACTGCCTAGGTACGAGCAGTACTTC. This gives the protein CASSLRGLPRYEQYF.

V is TRBV11-1 and J is TRBJ2-2; D might be TRBD1 (5 bases). V lost 3 bases, J lost 1 base, and 12 bases lay in between. The CDR3 extends over 16 amino acids. CDR1 is SGHAT, CDR2 FQDESV, per germline (reference sequence). The CDR3 DNA sequence: TGTGCCAGCAGCTTGGGCCGACAGCTGAACACCGGGGAGCTGTTTTTT. It yields the protein CASSLGRQLNTGELFF.

The gene calls are TRBV6-5 and TRBJ2-7; the D gene is possibly TRBD1 (5 bases). The CDR3 spans 14 residues. Per germline, CDR1 MNHEY and CDR2 SVGAGI. Trimming took 4 bases from V and 0 from J, leaving 10 bases between them. CDR3 protein: CASSLKTASYEQYF. CDR3 nucleotides: TGTGCCAGCAGTTTGAAGACAGCCTCCTACGAGCAGTACTTC.

The chain uses TRBV4-1 and TRBJ2-7; TRBD2 aligns across 12 bases. This CDR3 has 15 amino acids. Germline CDR1 and CDR2: MGHRA and YSYEKL. Trimming at V came to 0 bases and at J to 4 bases, leaving 1 base not matched to a gene. The CDR3 DNA reads as TGCGCCAGCAGCCAAGAGCTAGCGGGAGGGTACGAGCAGTACTTC. Protein sequence: CASSQELAGGYEQYF.

This clone came up a few times. The chain uses TRBV6-5 and TRBJ1-1; the D is unclear. The CDR3 extends over 13 amino acids. Per the germline V gene, CDR1 is MNHEY and CDR2 is SVGAGI. The V gene lost 2 bases and the J gene lost 2 bases, with 6 bases spanning the gap. The CDR3 DNA reads as TGTGCCAGCAGTTACCTAGGAAACACTGAAGCTTTCTTT. It translates to CASSYLGNTEAFF.

The chain has TRBV7-2 and TRBJ2-7; D uncertain. The CDR3 is 15 residues long. In germline, CDR1 is SGHTA, CDR2 FQGNSA. The germline V and J ends were trimmed by 2 bases and 0 bases, with 11 bases remaining between them. CDR3 sequence reads: CASSLYTTSSYEQYF. CDR3 coding DNA: TGTGCCAGCAGCTTATATACAACCAGCTCCTACGAGCAGTACTTC.

The chain uses TRBV7-9 and TRBJ1-1; unclear D gene. CDR3 length: 13 amino acids. The V end lost 6 bases, the J end lost 7 bases, and 15 bases lay between the germline ends. Per germline, CDR1 SEHNR and CDR2 FQNEAQ (reference sequence). The CDR3 sequence is CASSPNHGIEAFF. The CDR3, as DNA: TGTGCCAGCAGTCCCAACCACGGGATTGAAGCTTTCTTT.

The chain combines TRBV5-4 with TRBJ1-5; the D gene is possibly TRBD1 (6 bases). Trimming removed 4 bases from V and 1 base from J, with 9 bases in between. The germline V gene encodes CDR1 SGHNT and CDR2 YYREEE (reference sequence). This CDR3 region has 14 residues. Here the CDR3 reads CASSPGDSNQPQHF. The CDR3 bases are TGTGCCAGCAGCCCAGGGGACAGCAATCAGCCCCAGCATTTT.

This chain uses TRBV18 with TRBJ1-3, with TRBD1 as a possible D gene (6 bases). The V and J ends lost 5 bases and 0 bases respectively, with 14 bases between them. The CDR3 runs 16 residues. The germline V gene encodes CDR1 KGHSH and CDR2 LQKENI. The CDR3 protein is CASSFRTESSGNTIYF. The CDR3 bases are TGTGCCAGCTCATTCCGGACAGAGAGCTCTGGAAACACCATATATTTT.

The genes are TRBV7-9 and TRBJ1-5, with D tentatively TRBD1 (5 bases). The CDR3 runs to 13 residues. Trimming shortened V by 4 bases and J by 10 bases, and 14 bases separated the two germline ends. Germline CDR1 SEHNR, CDR2 FQNEAQ (reference sequence). CDR3 region: CASSYGQGGPQHF. CDR3 sequence (DNA): TGTGCCAGCAGCTATGGGCAGGGAGGCCCCCAGCATTTT.

The V and J genes are TRBV5-4 and TRBJ2-5; 9 bases align to TRBD1. CDR1 is SGHNT, CDR2 YYREEE, per germline (reference sequence). J lost 3 bases, V lost 7 bases, and 1 base had no gene match. CDR3 size: 12 residues. The DNA for the CDR3 is TGTGCCAGCGGGACAGGGAAAGAGACCCAGTACTTC. It specifies CASGTGKETQYF.

The chain employs TRBV7-2 and TRBJ2-7, with TRBD2 as a possible D gene (6 bases). This CDR3 comprises 15 residues. CDR1 and CDR2 (germline): SGHTA, FQGNSA. Trimming shortened V by 0 bases and J by 3 bases, and 12 bases separated the two germline ends. The CDR3 DNA sequence: TGTGCCAGCAGCTTAGCGCAAGGACTATACTACGAGCAGTACTTC. Residues: CASSLAQGLYYEQYF.

This clone has more than one count but fewer than ten. This rearrangement joins TRBV28 to TRBJ1-2, with D maybe TRBD1 (5 bases). The CDR3 length is 15 residues. V lost 4 bases, J lost 2 bases, and 14 bases lay in between. Germline CDR1 MDHEN, CDR2 SYDVKM. The CDR3 here is CASSSPPAGNYGYTF. The CDR3 nucleotides read TGTGCCAGCAGTTCCCCCCCGGCAGGGAACTATGGCTACACCTTC.